Shown below are 27 T cell receptor beta chains from a single sample sequenced in a study of T cell repertoires in cytomegalovirus infection. MiXCR was run by TCRdb on the reads, yielding one entry per CDR3 protein. Among approximately 150,000 distinct CDR3 sequences listed, about 22% were seen once. No antigen has been identified for these receptors. Sequenced material: CD8+ T cells from cultured PBMCs, taken from culture after CMV antigen stimulation. These TCRs come from a human donor in good health (CMV status not recorded). Some clones in this sample may be carry-over from other donors' samples.

The gene calls are TRBV6-6 and TRBJ2-1; perhaps D is TRBD1 or TRBD2 (5 bases each). V was cut by 5 bases and J by 4 bases, with 12 bases left in between. The germline V gene encodes CDR1 MNHNY and CDR2 SVGAGI (reference sequence). This CDR3 has 14 amino acids. CDR3 in amino acids: CASSVSGAYNEQFF. The CDR3 DNA is TGTGCCAGCAGTGTTTCCGGGGCTTACAATGAGCAGTTCTTC.

Written as DNA, the CDR3 is TGTGCCAGCATCGGAGGGGGGCACGAGCAGTACTTC. Residues: CASIGGGHEQYF. V is TRBV6-2 or TRBV6-3 and J is TRBJ2-7; the D call may be TRBD1 or TRBD2 (6 bases each). V lost 7 bases and J 5 bases, leaving 12 bases between the germline ends. The V gene's germline CDR1 is MNHEY and CDR2 SVGEGT. This CDR3 has 12 residues.

This clonotype has only a few counts. The chain combines TRBV7-8 with TRBJ1-5; perhaps TRBD1 as D (5 bases). The CDR3 is 14 amino acids. Germline loops: CDR1 SGHVS, CDR2 FQNEAQ. The ends were cut back, 1 base at V and 5 bases at J, with 9 bases in the middle. The CDR3: CASSLGAGHQPQHF. The DNA for the CDR3 is TGTGCCAGCAGCTTAGGGGCAGGGCATCAGCCCCAGCATTTT.

The V and J genes are TRBV7-9 and TRBJ1-1, with TRBD1 matching 9 bases. CDR1 is SEHNR and CDR2 is FQNEAQ in the germline V gene (reference sequence). CDR3 length: 16 residues. The junction had 13 bases not matched to a gene; V was cut back by 5 bases and J by 6 bases. The CDR3 here is CASSRTGVRLRAEAFF. The CDR3 nucleotides are TGTGCCAGCAGCCGGACAGGGGTGAGGTTAAGAGCTGAAGCTTTCTTT.

V gene TRBV7-6 combines with J gene TRBJ2-7, with D possibly TRBD1 on 5 matching bases. Trimming shortened V by 1 base and J by 3 bases, and 13 bases separated the two germline ends. This CDR3 is built from 15 residues. Germline V lookup: CDR1 SGHVS, CDR2 FNYEAQ. CDR3 sequence reads: CASSLDRNRDYEQYF. The CDR3 DNA reads as TGTGCCAGCAGCTTAGACAGGAACAGAGACTACGAGCAGTACTTC.

The chain joins TRBV7-8 to TRBJ2-2; TRBD2 aligns across 12 bases. The CDR3 consists of 16 residues. From germline, CDR1 is SGHVS and CDR2 FQNEAQ. V lost 3 bases and J lost 4; bases outside the gene matches: 3. CDR3 sequence reads: CASSLRTSGITGELFF. CDR3 coding DNA: TGTGCCAGCAGCTTGAGGACTAGCGGGATCACCGGGGAGCTGTTTTTT.

This clonotype was picked up a small number of times. The V and J genes are TRBV9 and TRBJ1-1; tentative D call: TRBD1 (6 bases). The CDR3 loop spans 15 amino acids. CDR1 is SGDLS and CDR2 is YYNGEE in the germline V gene. Trimming took 1 base from V and 3 from J, leaving 13 bases between them. DNA for the CDR3: TGTGCCAGCAGCGTACTGAGGGGGGGGGACACTGAAGCTTTCTTT. This codes for CASSVLRGGDTEAFF.

This chain's CDR3 is CASGWANTGELFF. The CDR3 DNA follows: TGTGCCAGCGGGTGGGCAAACACCGGGGAGCTGTTTTTT. The chain has TRBV2 and TRBJ2-2; D is unresolved. Deletions cut 8 bases from V and 2 bases from J, with 9 bases between. This CDR3 comprises 13 residues. Per the germline V gene, CDR1 is SNHLY and CDR2 is FYNNEI.

The rearrangement links TRBV7-9 to TRBJ1-2; 7 positions match TRBD1. This CDR3 contains 14 residues. Trimming at V came to 8 bases and at J to 6 bases, leaving 12 bases not matched to a gene. Germline CDR1 is SEHNR and CDR2 is FQNEAQ (reference sequence). CDR3 region: CASSPGQAANGYTF. Written as DNA, the CDR3 is TGTGCCAGCTCCCCCGGACAGGCCGCGAATGGCTACACCTTC.

This clonotype showed up just a few times. This chain links TRBV12-3 or TRBV12-4 with TRBJ2-1, with D possibly being TRBD2 (6 bases). This CDR3 comprises 11 residues. The ends were cut back, 6 bases at V and 11 bases at J, with 11 bases in the middle. This chain's CDR3 is CASRLAGKQFF. The DNA for the CDR3 is TGTGCCAGCAGGCTTGCGGGAAAGCAGTTCTTC.

V and J are TRBV7-6 and TRBJ1-2; no clear D gene. With 5 bases removed from V and 8 bases from J, the gap between germline ends came to 12 bases. CDR1 and CDR2 (germline): SGHVS, FNYEAQ. The CDR3 runs 12 residues. CDR3 protein: CASSPLGRGYTF. As DNA, the CDR3 is TGTGCCAGCAGCCCCCTGGGTAGAGGCTACACCTTC.

This clonotype came up a few times. The chain links TRBV7-6 to TRBJ1-1; 7 bases are shared with TRBD1. Germline CDR1 is SGHVS and CDR2 is FNYEAQ. V was pared by 5 bases and J by 0 bases, with 12 bases of the junction left unmatched. The CDR3 consists of 17 residues. CDR3 DNA: TGTGCCAGCAGCACCGCAGGGGGGTCATCCATGAACACTGAAGCTTTCTTT. This encodes CASSTAGGSSMNTEAFF. Full variable domain (rest looked up from reference TRBV7-6 and TRBJ1-1): GAGVSQSPRYKVTKRGQDVALRCDPISGHVSLYWYRQALGQGPEFLTYFNYEAQQDKSGLPNDRFSAERPEGSISTLTIQRTEQRDSAMYRCASSTAGGSSMNTEAFFGQGTRLTVV.

This clonotype was seen a few times. The chain recombines TRBV6-5 with TRBJ2-3; D possibly corresponds to TRBD1 (6 bases). The CDR3 is made up of 13 amino acids. The V gene lost 6 bases and the J gene lost 6 bases, with 13 bases spanning the gap. The germline gives CDR1 MNHEY, CDR2 SVGAGI. Here the CDR3 reads CASRPITGDTQYF. DNA for the CDR3: TGTGCCAGCAGGCCCATCACAGGGGATACGCAGTATTTT.

The sample holds a few counts of this clonotype. CDR3 residues: CASGTGGTWYF. The CDR3 nucleotides are TGTGCCAGCGGGACAGGGGGTACATGGTACTTC. V and J are TRBV7-9 and TRBJ2-7; TRBD1 agrees at 11 bases. The CDR3 runs 11 residues. V shed 8 bases and J 12 bases; nucleotides not matched to a gene: 6. Per germline, CDR1 SEHNR and CDR2 FQNEAQ (reference sequence).

The sample holds many counts of this clonotype. This chain links TRBV15 with TRBJ1-1, with TRBD1 matching over 8 bases. CDR3 size: 13 residues. CDR1 and CDR2 from the germline V gene are LNHNV and YYDKDF (reference sequence). With 8 bases clipped from V and 4 bases from J, the junction kept 6 bases outside the gene matches. DNA for the CDR3: TGTGCCACCGCCACGGACAGGGCCACTGAAGCTTTCTTT. Protein: CATATDRATEAFF.

The rearrangement links TRBV27 to TRBJ2-7; possible D gene TRBD2, 6 bases. V lost 3 bases and J 2 bases, leaving 26 bases between the germline ends. CDR1 and CDR2 from the germline V gene are MNHEY and SMNVEV (reference sequence). The CDR3 is made up of 19 amino acids. The CDR3 sequence is CASSFSGWGERSNPYEQYF. Written as DNA, the CDR3 is TGTGCCAGCAGTTTTTCAGGGTGGGGGGAAAGAAGTAATCCCTACGAGCAGTACTTC.

This clonotype was counted ten times or more. The chain carries TRBV7-8 and TRBJ2-3, with D uncertain. The CDR3 contains 14 residues. In germline, CDR1 is SGHVS, CDR2 FQNEAQ. Trimming removed 1 base at V and 1 base at J, with 6 bases between. CDR3 DNA sequence: TGTGCCAGCAGCTTAGTCCCCGGCACAGATACGCAGTATTTT. It codes for CASSLVPGTDTQYF.

V is TRBV7-9 and J is TRBJ1-2; a possible D gene is TRBD1 (6 bases). CDR1 SEHNR and CDR2 FQNEAQ come from the germline V gene (reference sequence). The CDR3 runs 12 residues. V was trimmed by 3 bases and J by 13 bases, leaving 15 bases between them. The CDR3 region is CASSLDTGSCTF. The CDR3, as DNA: TGTGCCAGCAGCTTGGATACAGGGTCGTGCACCTTC.

The genes are TRBV7-6 and TRBJ2-7, with 10 bases lining up with TRBD2. CDR3 length: 14 residues. CDR1 is SGHVS, CDR2 FNYEAQ, per germline. Trimming at V came to 5 bases and at J to 5 bases, leaving 6 bases not matched to a gene. The CDR3 coding sequence is TGTGCCAGCAGCGCGGGACTAGCGACCGACGAGCAGTACTTC. It specifies CASSAGLATDEQYF.

There are many counts of this clonotype. The J gene is TRBJ1-1, the V gene TRBV6-5, with D perhaps TRBD1 (6 bases). V was pared by 2 bases and J by 5 bases, with 9 bases between. Germline CDR1 is MNHEY and CDR2 is SVGAGI. This CDR3 is 13 amino acids long. The CDR3 DNA reads TGTGCCAGCAGTTACGGCAGGGGTACTGAAGCTTTCTTT. This gives the protein CASSYGRGTEAFF.

The chain links TRBV25-1 to TRBJ2-5; TRBD1 aligns across 11 bases. The CDR3 is 16 amino acids. V shed 0 bases and J 5 bases; nucleotides not matched to a gene: 5. CDR1 is MGHDK and CDR2 is SYGVNS in the germline V gene. As DNA, the CDR3 is TGTGCCAGCAGTGAATATGGACAGGGGGCGCGGGAGACCCAGTACTTC. The encoded protein is CASSEYGQGARETQYF. The variable domain in full, with the rest retrieved from reference TRBV25-1 and TRBJ2-5, is EADIYQTPRYLVIGTGKKITLECSQTMGHDKMYWYQQDPGMELHLIHYSYGVNSTEKGDLSSESTVSRIRTEHFPLTLESARPSHTSQYLCASSEYGQGARETQYFGPGTRLLVL.

This clonotype was counted a few times. The chain combines TRBV4-3 with TRBJ1-2, with D possibly being TRBD1 (6 bases). Trimming cost V 0 bases and J 0 bases, with 11 bases left between them. Germline CDR1 is LGHNA and CDR2 is YSLEER. The CDR3 consists of 16 residues. CDR3 sequence: CASSQERTDANYGYTF. Here the CDR3 DNA reads TGCGCCAGCAGCCAAGAGCGGACAGATGCTAACTATGGCTACACCTTC.

This clonotype came up a few times. The chain links TRBV11-2 to TRBJ2-5; D gene uncertain. With 1 base removed from V and 0 bases from J, the gap between germline ends came to 15 bases. This CDR3 is built from 17 residues. CDR1 and CDR2 (germline): SGHAT, FQNNGV. The CDR3 bases are TGTGCCAGCAGCTTAGTTTCAGTCCGCGACTACCAAGAGACCCAGTACTTC. This encodes CASSLVSVRDYQETQYF.

The sample holds a few counts of this clonotype. The chain joins TRBV28 to TRBJ2-7, with D perhaps matching TRBD1 or TRBD2 (5 bases each). Germline V lookup: CDR1 MDHEN, CDR2 SYDVKM. This CDR3 is built from 16 residues. V was pared by 6 bases and J by 0 bases, with 18 bases between. The DNA of the CDR3 is TGTGCCAGCAGCCCCACGGGACCCAGGAGCTCCTACGAGCAGTACTTC. Translated, it gives CASSPTGPRSSYEQYF.

The table lists this clonotype with a few counts. The chain carries TRBV11-2 and TRBJ2-3; no definite D call. Germline V gives CDR1 SGHAT, CDR2 FQNNGV. The CDR3 loop spans 16 amino acids. With 4 bases removed from V and 2 bases from J, the gap between germline ends came to 16 bases. The CDR3 loop reads CASSYRARTNTDTQYF. In DNA form, the CDR3 reads TGTGCCAGCAGCTACCGGGCGAGGACCAACACAGATACGCAGTATTTT.

Only a few counts were recorded for this clonotype. The genes are TRBV7-6 and TRBJ2-1; TRBD1 matches 7 bases. V trimming: 2 bases; J trimming: 4 bases; junction bases outside the gene matches: 5. Germline CDR1 reads SGHVS; CDR2 reads FNYEAQ. The CDR3 contains 15 residues. CDR3 nucleotides: TGTGCCAGCAGCTTATTATCGACAGGGTACAATGAGCAGTTCTTC. Translation: CASSLLSTGYNEQFF.

CDR3 nucleotides: TGTGCCAGCTCACCGCTGTACAATGAGCAGTTCTTC. The encoded protein is CASSPLYNEQFF. The chain has TRBV18 and TRBJ2-1; no firm D call. Trimming removed 3 bases at V and 4 bases at J, with 4 bases between. The length of the CDR3 is 12 residues. Germline V CDR1 and CDR2: KGHSH, LQKENI.